The 23 T cell receptor beta chains presented below share a single source sample, sequenced in a study of CD8 T cells in Susac syndrome (dated by TCRdb to between 2018 and 2021). Libraries were constructed by the immunoSEQ multiplex PCR assay. RNA was extracted using the RNeasy kit, and about 0.5 to 1 microgram was reverse transcribed with random hexamers. In TCRdb, the public reads were trimmed at Q25 with fastp and aligned with MiXCR, with productive beta chains retained. Entries are consolidated by CDR3 protein sequence, retaining the most common genes and DNA. Across this sample there are 200,000 to 300,000 distinct CDR3 sequences, with 90% to 95% seen only once. 0.065% to 0.075% of the sample rests with the top ten. Input material: CD4+ T cells from PBMCs. These receptors all come from a human donor with multiple sclerosis.

The V and J genes are TRBV5-1 and TRBJ2-2; TRBD2 is a possible D gene (5 bases). This CDR3 region has 16 residues. CDR1 and CDR2 (germline): SGHRS, YFSETQ. Trimming cost V 0 bases and J 1 base, with 10 bases left between them. The CDR3 DNA follows: TGCGCCAGCAGCTTGGAAGCGGCTGAGAACACCGGGGAGCTGTTTTTT. As protein: CASSLEAAENTGELFF.

V and J are TRBV4-1 and TRBJ2-3, with D perhaps TRBD2 (6 bases). V was clipped by 5 bases and J by 5 bases, with 14 bases between them. The CDR3 sequence is 14 residues long. Germline CDR1 is MGHRA and CDR2 is YSYEKL. CDR3 coding DNA: TGCGCCAGCAGCATAGCCCTTAGCGGAGATACGCAGTATTTT. Translating it yields CASSIALSGDTQYF.

The rearrangement links TRBV5-1 to TRBJ2-7; D tentatively reads TRBD1 or TRBD2 (6 bases each). Germline CDR1 reads SGHRS; CDR2 reads YFSETQ. The CDR3 has 13 amino acids. V shed 3 bases and J shed 2 bases, with 9 bases lying between them. DNA of the CDR3: TGCGCCAGCAGCTCGGGGGCGGCCTACGAGCAGTACTTC. Translation gives CASSSGAAYEQYF.

This chain connects TRBV6-6 to TRBJ1-5; D not certain. Deletions cut 8 bases from V and 4 bases from J, with 12 bases between. Germline lookup yields CDR1 MNHNY and CDR2 SVGAGI (reference sequence). The CDR3 spans 13 residues. CDR3 sequence reads: CASCRGGNQPQHF. The CDR3 DNA follows: TGTGCCAGCTGTCGGGGAGGGAATCAGCCCCAGCATTTT.

This clonotype was recorded only once. V usage is TRBV29-1 and J usage is TRBJ2-2; TRBD2 matches at 12 bases. The CDR3 has 14 residues. J lost 4 bases, V lost 7 bases, and 4 bases had no gene match. Germline V gene lookup returns CDR1 SQVTM and CDR2 ANQGSEA. The CDR3 DNA sequence: TGCAGCGCCGGGACTAGCGGGCTCACCGGGGAGCTGTTTTTT. Amino acids: CSAGTSGLTGELFF.

The chain combines TRBV29-1 with TRBJ2-2; D unclear. Germline loops: CDR1 SQVTM, CDR2 ANQGSEA. The CDR3 contains 13 residues. Trimming removed 5 bases at V and 0 bases at J, with 7 bases between. CDR3 amino acids: CSVRAANTGELFF. CDR3 coding DNA: TGCAGCGTTCGAGCCGCGAACACCGGGGAGCTGTTTTTT.

This chain joins TRBV9 and TRBJ2-7, with no clear D. The CDR3 totals 15 residues. The germline V gene has CDR1 SGDLS and CDR2 YYNGEE. Trimming pared 3 bases from V and 1 base from J, leaving 14 bases between. The CDR3 DNA reads TGTGCCAGCAGCGCCATGGTGGGCTCTTCCTACGAGCAGTACGTC. Protein product: CASSAMVGSSYEQYV.

The V and J genes are TRBV19 and TRBJ2-1; D is uncertain. Germline V gene sequence: CDR1 LNHDA, CDR2 SQIVND (reference sequence). The CDR3 runs to 14 residues. V was clipped by 1 base and J by 8 bases, with 12 bases between them. The CDR3 region is CASSIGASSDEQFF. Here the CDR3 DNA reads TGTGCCAGTAGTATAGGAGCTAGTTCGGATGAGCAGTTCTTC.

The rearrangement uses TRBV4-1 and TRBJ1-5; no firm D call. Germline V gives CDR1 MGHRA, CDR2 YSYEKL. CDR3 length equals 14 residues. The germline V and J ends were trimmed by 8 bases and 2 bases, with 13 bases remaining between them. The CDR3 loop reads CASADTGRNQPQHF. The CDR3 DNA reads TGCGCCAGCGCTGATACCGGGCGCAATCAGCCCCAGCATTTT.

The chain has TRBV7-8 and TRBJ1-2; D is ambiguous. Germline V gene data show CDR1 as SGHVS and CDR2 as FQNEAQ. V was cut by 1 base and J by 4 bases, with 4 bases left in between. This CDR3 contains 12 residues. This chain's CDR3 is CASSLVFYGYTF. CDR3 nucleotide sequence: TGTGCCAGCAGCTTAGTTTTCTATGGCTACACCTTC.

The gene calls are TRBV30 and TRBJ1-2; possibly TRBD1 for D (5 bases). This CDR3 contains 10 residues. Germline CDR1 is GTSNPN and CDR2 is SVGIG (reference sequence). V lost 5 bases and J 7 bases, leaving 8 bases between the germline ends. CDR3 sequence (DNA): TGTGCCTGGGAGGGGTCTGGCTACACCTTC. This codes for CAWEGSGYTF.

The chain recombines TRBV20-1 with TRBJ2-7, with no clear D. The CDR3 is 13 residues long. The V end lost 1 base, the J end lost 3 bases, and 10 bases lay between the germline ends. Per germline, CDR1 DFQATT and CDR2 SNEGSKA (reference sequence). CDR3 DNA sequence: TGCAGTGCTAGAGGGGCTGGGCTCTACGAGCAGTACTTC. Its translation is CSARGAGLYEQYF.

The V call is TRBV23-1, the J call TRBJ2-3; D is unclear. TRBV23-1 is annotated as an ORF whose role is uncertain. The germline V and J ends were trimmed by 0 bases and 6 bases, with 7 bases remaining between them. This CDR3 comprises 13 residues. CDR3 DNA sequence: TGCGCCAGCAGTCAATCGAAATGGGATACGCAGTATTTT. Its translation is CASSQSKWDTQYF.

The rearrangement links TRBV2 to TRBJ2-7; D unresolved. CDR1 is SNHLY, CDR2 FYNNEI, per germline. The CDR3 length is 12 residues. Trimming stripped 0 bases from V and 7 bases from J, with 7 bases between. DNA for the CDR3: TGTGCCAGCAGTGAAGCGCCGACTGAGCAGTACGTC. The encoded protein is CASSEAPTEQYV.

V is TRBV28 and J is TRBJ1-4; 9 nucleotides align to TRBD1. The CDR3 loop spans 17 amino acids. CDR1 MDHEN and CDR2 SYDVKM come from the germline V gene. V trimming: 7 bases; J trimming: 7 bases; junction bases outside the gene matches: 16. CDR3 region: CASIPHSPGQGVEKLFF. CDR3 nucleotides: TGTGCCAGCATTCCACATTCCCCGGGACAGGGTGTTGAAAAACTGTTTTTT.

The chain links TRBV3-1 to TRBJ2-5; D perhaps matches TRBD2 (7 bases). The CDR3 runs 16 residues. V lost 1 base and J 5 bases, leaving 17 bases between the germline ends. CDR1 and CDR2 from the germline V gene are LGHDT and YNNKEL (reference sequence). CDR3 region: CASSQGPGGPRETQYF. The CDR3 bases are TGTGCCAGCAGCCAAGGGCCGGGGGGCCCCCGGGAGACCCAGTACTTC.

The gene calls are TRBV12-3 or TRBV12-4 and TRBJ2-6; D ambiguous. The CDR3 is made up of 12 amino acids. The germline V and J ends were trimmed by 4 bases and 3 bases, with 1 base remaining between them. CDR3 sequence (DNA): TGTGCCAGCAGTTATGGGGCCAACGTCCTGACTTTC. It yields the protein CASSYGANVLTF.

The V call is TRBV12-3 or TRBV12-4, the J call TRBJ1-6; 9 bases map to TRBD1. The CDR3 contains 15 residues. Trimming cost V 6 bases and J 9 bases; bases outside gene matches: 9. CDR3 sequence reads: CASSKYRGQGSPLHF. Written as DNA, the CDR3 is TGTGCCAGCAGCAAATACAGGGGGCAGGGTTCACCCCTCCACTTT.

This sequence joins TRBV2 and TRBJ2-1; D possibly corresponds to TRBD2 (5 bases). The CDR3 covers 13 residues. V was shortened by 8 bases and J by 10 bases, with 18 bases between the two germline ends. CDR1 and CDR2 (germline): SNHLY, FYNNEI. The CDR3 is CASDRGDPPEQFF. In DNA, the CDR3 is TGTGCCAGCGATCGGGGAGACCCCCCGGAGCAGTTCTTC. The complete variable domain, with remaining parts taken from reference TRBV2 and TRBJ2-1, reads EPEVTQTPSHQVTQMGQEVILRCVPISNHLYFYWYRQILGQKVEFLVSFYNNEISEKSEIFDDQFSVERPDGSNFTLKIRSTKLEDSAMYFCASDRGDPPEQFFGPGTRLTVL.

V is TRBV5-1 and J is TRBJ1-6; TRBD1 might be the D (5 bases). Germline CDR1 is SGHRS and CDR2 is YFSETQ. The CDR3 length is 16 residues. Trimming took off 0 bases at V and 6 bases at J, with 13 bases between the two ends. The CDR3 loop is CASSLVLRGGNSPLHF. For the CDR3, the DNA is TGCGCCAGCAGCTTGGTATTGCGGGGGGGTAATTCACCCCTCCACTTT.

V usage is TRBV3-1 and J usage is TRBJ1-2, with D unresolved. CDR3 size: 13 residues. The V end was cut by 1 base, the J end by 4 bases, with 7 bases between. Germline CDR1 reads LGHDT; CDR2 reads YNNKEL (reference sequence). The CDR3 sequence: CASSQVGPYGYTF. The CDR3 DNA is TGTGCCAGCAGCCAAGTCGGACCCTATGGCTACACCTTC.

The rearrangement joins TRBV20-1 to TRBJ2-1; D not certain. The germline V and J ends were trimmed by 6 bases and 7 bases, with 16 bases remaining between them. The CDR3 sequence is 13 residues long. Germline V lookup: CDR1 DFQATT, CDR2 SNEGSKA (reference sequence). CDR3: CSARTPGVNEQFF. CDR3 sequence (DNA): TGCAGTGCCCGGACCCCAGGCGTTAATGAGCAGTTCTTC.

The chain recombines TRBV29-1 with TRBJ2-2; TRBD2 aligns across 9 bases. With V trimmed by 7 bases and J by 8 bases, 11 bases remained unmatched. The CDR3 is made up of 14 amino acids. Germline V CDR1 and CDR2: SQVTM, ANQGSEA. CDR3 loop: CSGGAAGGVGELFF. The CDR3 nucleotides read TGCAGCGGGGGAGCGGCGGGAGGGGTGGGGGAGCTGTTTTTT.